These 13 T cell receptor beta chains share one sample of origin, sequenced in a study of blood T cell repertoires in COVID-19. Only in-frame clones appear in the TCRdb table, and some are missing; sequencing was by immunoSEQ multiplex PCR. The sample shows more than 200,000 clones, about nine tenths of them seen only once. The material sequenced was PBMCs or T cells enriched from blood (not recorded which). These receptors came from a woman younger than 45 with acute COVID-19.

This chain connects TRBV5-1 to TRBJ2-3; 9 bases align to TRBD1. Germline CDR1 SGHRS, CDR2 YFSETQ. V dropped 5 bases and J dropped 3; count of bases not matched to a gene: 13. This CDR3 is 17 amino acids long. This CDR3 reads CASRVLPWDRATDTQYF. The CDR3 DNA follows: TGCGCCAGCAGAGTCCTCCCCTGGGACAGGGCTACAGATACGCAGTATTTT.

The CDR3 DNA sequence: TGTGCCAGCAGCCCGACAGTTCAGAACACCGGGGAGCTGTTTTTT. Translating gives CASSPTVQNTGELFF. The rearrangement links TRBV7-3 to TRBJ2-2; possibly TRBD1 for D (5 bases). Trimming pared 5 bases from V and 1 base from J, leaving 11 bases between. The CDR3 loop spans 15 amino acids. The germline V gene encodes CDR1 SGHTA and CDR2 FQGTGA.

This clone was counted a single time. CDR3 region: CASSSYRENIQYF. Here the CDR3 DNA reads TGTGCCAGCAGCTCCTACAGGGAAAACATTCAGTACTTC. V gene TRBV7-2 combines with J gene TRBJ2-4, with a tentative D call TRBD1 (6 bases). Trimming shortened V by 4 bases and J by 5 bases, and 9 bases separated the two germline ends. The CDR3 covers 13 residues. The germline V gene has CDR1 SGHTA and CDR2 FQGNSA.

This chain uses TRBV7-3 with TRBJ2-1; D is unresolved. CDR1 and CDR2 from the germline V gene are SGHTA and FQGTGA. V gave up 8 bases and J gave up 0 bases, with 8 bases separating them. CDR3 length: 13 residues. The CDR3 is CASAQSSYNEQFF. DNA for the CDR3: TGTGCCAGCGCACAAAGCTCCTACAATGAGCAGTTCTTC.

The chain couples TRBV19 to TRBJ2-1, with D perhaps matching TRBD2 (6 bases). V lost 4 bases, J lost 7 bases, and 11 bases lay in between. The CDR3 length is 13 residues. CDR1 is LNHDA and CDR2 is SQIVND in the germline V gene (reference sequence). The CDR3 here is CASSTGDRNEQFF. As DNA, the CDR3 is TGTGCCAGTAGTACGGGGGATCGGAATGAGCAGTTCTTC.

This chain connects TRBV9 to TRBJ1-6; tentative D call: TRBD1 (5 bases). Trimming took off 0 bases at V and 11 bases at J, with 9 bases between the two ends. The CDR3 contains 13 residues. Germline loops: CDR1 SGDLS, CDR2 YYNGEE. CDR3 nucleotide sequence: TGTGCCAGCAGCGTAGCGGGGGATACACCCCTCCACTTT. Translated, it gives CASSVAGDTPLHF.

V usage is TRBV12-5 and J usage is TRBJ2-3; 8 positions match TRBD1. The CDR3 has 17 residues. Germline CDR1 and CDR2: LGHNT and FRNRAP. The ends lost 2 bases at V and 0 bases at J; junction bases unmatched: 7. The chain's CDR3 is CASGLILTGDSTDTQYF. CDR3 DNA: TGTGCTAGTGGTTTGATCCTGACAGGGGATAGCACAGATACGCAGTATTTT.

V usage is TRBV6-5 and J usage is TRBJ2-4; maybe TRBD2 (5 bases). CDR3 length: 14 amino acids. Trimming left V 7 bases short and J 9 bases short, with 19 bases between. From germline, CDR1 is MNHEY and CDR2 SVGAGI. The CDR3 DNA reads TGTGCCAGCAAAGAAGAGAGGTACGAGGGCATTCAGTACTTC. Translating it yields CASKEERYEGIQYF.

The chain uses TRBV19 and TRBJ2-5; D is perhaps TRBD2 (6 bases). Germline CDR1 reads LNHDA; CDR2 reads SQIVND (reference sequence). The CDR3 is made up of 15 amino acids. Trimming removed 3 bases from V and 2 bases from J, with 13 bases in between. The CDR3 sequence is CASSMGGRGQETQYF. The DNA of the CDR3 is TGTGCCAGTAGTATGGGGGGTCGGGGGCAAGAGACCCAGTACTTC.

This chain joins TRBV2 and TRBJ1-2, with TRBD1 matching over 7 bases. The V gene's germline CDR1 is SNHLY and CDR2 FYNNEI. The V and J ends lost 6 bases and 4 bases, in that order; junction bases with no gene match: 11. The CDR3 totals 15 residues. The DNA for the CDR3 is TGTGCCAGCAGGGCAACAGGGGCATCCCCCTATGGCTACACCTTC. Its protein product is CASRATGASPYGYTF.

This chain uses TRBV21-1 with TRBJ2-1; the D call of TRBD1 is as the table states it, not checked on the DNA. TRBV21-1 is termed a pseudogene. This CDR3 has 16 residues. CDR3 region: CARKEKTTGIYNEQFF. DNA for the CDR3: TGTGCCCGCAAGGAAAAAACTACAGGTATCTACAATGAGCAGTTCTTC.

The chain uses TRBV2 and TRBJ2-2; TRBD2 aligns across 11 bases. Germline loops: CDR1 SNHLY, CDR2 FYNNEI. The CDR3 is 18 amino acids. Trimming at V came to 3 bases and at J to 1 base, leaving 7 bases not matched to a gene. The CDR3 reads CASSDGLAGGQNTGELFF. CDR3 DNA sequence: TGTGCCAGCAGTGATGGTCTAGCGGGGGGCCAGAACACCGGGGAGCTGTTTTTT. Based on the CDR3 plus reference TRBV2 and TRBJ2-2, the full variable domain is EPEVTQTPSHQVTQMGQEVILRCVPISNHLYFYWYRQILGQKVEFLVSFYNNEISEKSEIFDDQFSVERPDGSNFTLKIRSTKLEDSAMYFCASSDGLAGGQNTGELFFGEGSRLTVL.

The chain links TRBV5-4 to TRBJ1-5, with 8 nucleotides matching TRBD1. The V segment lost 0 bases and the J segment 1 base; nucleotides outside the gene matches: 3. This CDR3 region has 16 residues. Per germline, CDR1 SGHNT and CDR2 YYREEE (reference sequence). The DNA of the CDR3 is TGTGCCAGCAGCTTGGGGACAGGGCCCAGCAATCAGCCCCAGCATTTT. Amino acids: CASSLGTGPSNQPQHF.